This T cell receptor (beta chain) was sequenced in a study of blood T cell repertoires in COVID-19. Overall study: PBMCs, B-cell-depleted T cells, or T cells provided the cDNA or gDNA that made up the material.

The protocol was immunoSEQ multiplex PCR, while the TCRdb copy is restricted to in-frame clones and leaves out a portion. The table has about 260,000 clones, more than 75% seen once. Looked up from germline, CDR1 is SGHTA and CDR2 is FQGNSA. The CDR3 covers 13 residues. V shed 5 bases and J shed 3 bases, with 8 bases lying between them. This clonotype originated in a woman aged 40 to 50 who had recovered from COVID-19. The material sequenced was peripheral blood. The J gene is TRBJ1-3, the V gene TRBV7-2; D is perhaps TRBD1 (6 bases). CDR3 nucleotides: TGTGCCAGCAGCACAGGGTTTGGAAACACCATATATTTT. This translates into CASSTGFGNTIYF.